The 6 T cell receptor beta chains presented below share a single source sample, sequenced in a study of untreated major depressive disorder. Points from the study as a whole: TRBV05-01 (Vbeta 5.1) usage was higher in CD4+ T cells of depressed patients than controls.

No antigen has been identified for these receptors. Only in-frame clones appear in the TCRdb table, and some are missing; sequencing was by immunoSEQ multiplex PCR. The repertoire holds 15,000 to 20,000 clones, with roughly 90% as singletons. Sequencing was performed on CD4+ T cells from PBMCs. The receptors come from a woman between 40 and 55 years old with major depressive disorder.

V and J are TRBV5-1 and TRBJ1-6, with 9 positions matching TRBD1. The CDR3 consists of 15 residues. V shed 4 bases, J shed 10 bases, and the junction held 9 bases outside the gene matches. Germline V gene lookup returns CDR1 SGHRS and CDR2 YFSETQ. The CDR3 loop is CASSLDRGVYSPLHF. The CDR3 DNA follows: TGCGCCAGCAGCCTGGACAGGGGAGTGTACTCACCCCTCCACTTT.

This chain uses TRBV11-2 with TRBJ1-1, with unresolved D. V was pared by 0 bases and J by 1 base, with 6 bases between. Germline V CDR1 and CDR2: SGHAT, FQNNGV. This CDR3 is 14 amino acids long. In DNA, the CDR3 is TGTGCCAGCAGCTTAGAAGGGAAGAACACTGAAGCTTTCTTT. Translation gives CASSLEGKNTEAFF. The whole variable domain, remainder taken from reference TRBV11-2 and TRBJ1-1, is EAGVAQSPRYKIIEKRQSVAFWCNPISGHATLYWYQQILGQGPKLLIQFQNNGVVDDSQLPKDRFSAERLKGVDSTLKIQPAKLEDSAVYLCASSLEGKNTEAFFGQGTRLTVV.

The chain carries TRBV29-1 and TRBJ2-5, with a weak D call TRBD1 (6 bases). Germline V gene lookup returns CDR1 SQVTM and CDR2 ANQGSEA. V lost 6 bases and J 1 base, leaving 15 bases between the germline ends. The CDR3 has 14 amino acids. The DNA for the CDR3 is TGCAGCGTAACAGGGCGAGTTTCCCAAGAGACCCAGTACTTC. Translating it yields CSVTGRVSQETQYF.

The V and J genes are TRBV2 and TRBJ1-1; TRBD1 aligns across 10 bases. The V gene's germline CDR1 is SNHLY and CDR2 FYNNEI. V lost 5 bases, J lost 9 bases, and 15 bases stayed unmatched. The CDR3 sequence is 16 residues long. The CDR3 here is CASSLGQGGKSQKAFF. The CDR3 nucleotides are TGTGCCAGCAGTCTCGGACAGGGGGGAAAGTCTCAGAAAGCTTTCTTT.

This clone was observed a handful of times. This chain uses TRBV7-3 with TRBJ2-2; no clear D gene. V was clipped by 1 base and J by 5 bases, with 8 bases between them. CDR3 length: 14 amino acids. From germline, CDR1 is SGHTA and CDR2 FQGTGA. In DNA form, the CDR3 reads TGTGCCAGCAGCTTAATGCCTGAGACCGGGGAGCTGTTTTTT. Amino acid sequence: CASSLMPETGELFF.

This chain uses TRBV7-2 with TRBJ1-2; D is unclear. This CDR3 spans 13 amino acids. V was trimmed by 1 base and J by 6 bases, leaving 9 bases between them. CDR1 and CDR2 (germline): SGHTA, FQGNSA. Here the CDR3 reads CASSLDHGNGYTF. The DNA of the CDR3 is TGTGCCAGCAGCTTAGATCATGGCAATGGCTACACCTTC.